The T cell receptor beta chain under discussion was sequenced for a study of blood T cells in healthy people across ages. With a J-beta primer mix and a sample-barcoded 5' primer, a second PCR ran about 7 to 11 cycles. From each sample, at least 2.5 million paired-end reads containing CDR3 were obtained. MiXCR was run by TCRdb on the 5' RACE reads, yielding one entry per CDR3 protein. The sample contains 980,000 or so distinct CDR3 sequences, 40% to 60% of which appear only once. Germline CDR1 SGHRS, CDR2 YFSETQ. This CDR3 has 14 amino acids. The germline V and J ends were trimmed by 0 bases and 4 bases, with 8 bases remaining between them. With regard to this clonotype: Its antigen remains unidentified.

Overall study findings and caveats: Age advanced and TCR beta diversity per million T cells fell, roughly linearly.

The sequence was obtained from a man aged 25 to 45 in good health. Sequenced: blood. The chain carries TRBV5-1 and TRBJ2-1; D is ambiguous. This CDR3 is CASSLVIGYNEQFF. CDR3 nucleotides: TGCGCCAGCAGCTTGGTCATAGGGTACAATGAGCAGTTCTTC. Using reference TRBV5-1 and TRBJ2-1 for the parts outside the CDR3, the full variable domain is KAGVTQTPRYLIKTRGQQVTLSCSPISGHRSVSWYQQTPGQGLQFLFEYFSETQRNKGNFPGRFSGRQFSNSRSEMNVSTLELGDSALYLCASSLVIGYNEQFFGPGTRLTVL.